Listed here are 7 T cell receptor beta chains from one sample, sequenced in a study of human CD8 memory T cell subsets. Generation of TCR beta libraries used UMI-labeled 5' RACE. One entry per CDR3 protein results from TCRdb running MiXCR on the 5' RACE reads. The table includes fewer than 8,500 distinct CDR3 sequences, 3.9% detected once. The sequenced material came from CD8+ T cells from PBMCs. The receptors originated from a human donor in good health.

This clonotype was counted many times. The rearrangement joins TRBV7-9 to TRBJ2-7; 7 nucleotides agree with TRBD1. There are 16 residues in the CDR3. The trim removed 5 bases at V and 4 bases at J, leaving 14 bases unmatched. Looked up from germline, CDR1 is SEHNR and CDR2 is FQNEAQ (reference sequence). The CDR3 nucleotides read TGTGCCAGCAGCCCCATAGTAAACAGGGGCAATTACGAGCAGTACTTC. It encodes CASSPIVNRGNYEQYF.

This clonotype has at least ten counts. The gene calls are TRBV7-6 and TRBJ2-3; 8 bases match TRBD2. V was clipped by 1 base and J by 3 bases; unmatched bases: 3. The CDR3 sequence is 15 residues long. Germline lookup yields CDR1 SGHVS and CDR2 FNYEAQ. The CDR3 bases are TGTGCCAGCAGCTTAGTTGGCGGGGGGACAGATACGCAGTATTTT. Encoded protein: CASSLVGGGTDTQYF.

This clonotype was recorded many times. V and J are TRBV7-2 and TRBJ2-1; unclear D gene. The CDR3 sequence is 11 residues long. V was shortened by 4 bases and J by 9 bases, with 7 bases between the two germline ends. Per germline, CDR1 SGHTA and CDR2 FQGNSA. The CDR3 DNA is TGTGCCAGCAGCTCTGGCTCTGAGCAGTTCTTC. Protein sequence: CASSSGSEQFF. The variable domain in full, with the rest retrieved from reference TRBV7-2 and TRBJ2-1, is GAGVSQSPSNKVTEKGKDVELRCDPISGHTALYWYRQSLGQGLEFLIYFQGNSAPDKSGLPSDRFSAERTGGSVSTLTIQRTQQEDSAVYLCASSSGSEQFFGPGTRLTVL.

This clonotype appeared many times. An end of the junction does not agree with germline; a read error may underlie this. This chain connects TRBV6-2 or TRBV6-3 to TRBJ2-2; D is possibly TRBD1 (6 bases). Germline V gene sequence: CDR1 MNHEY, CDR2 SVGEGT. The CDR3 length is 17 residues. CDR3 DNA: TGTGCCAGCAGCTACTCTCGACAGGACGCGAACACCGGGGAGCTGTTTTTT. This codes for CASSYSRQDANTGELFF.

Worth noting for this clonotype: The conserved phenylalanine or tryptophan is not found at the CDR3 terminus, so this likely reflects a read error. The V and J genes are TRBV19 and TRBJ2-5, with D uncertain. The germline CDR1 and CDR2 sequences are LNHDA and SQIVND (reference sequence). CDR3 length: 14 residues. The V end was cut by 1 base, the J end by 4 bases, with 10 bases between. CDR3 sequence: CASSIVGLGETQYS. CDR3 in DNA: TGTGCCAGTAGTATAGTAGGGTTAGGAGAGACCCAGTACTCC.

This clonotype was detected ten times or more. The genes are TRBV10-3 and TRBJ1-5; D call uncertain. The germline V gene has CDR1 ENHRY and CDR2 SYGVKD. V lost 7 bases and J 3 bases, leaving 10 bases between the germline ends. This CDR3 comprises 13 residues. This CDR3 reads CAINAENNQPQHF. CDR3 sequence (DNA): TGTGCCATCAACGCAGAAAACAATCAGCCCCAGCATTTT.

The sample holds a few counts of this clonotype. The chain joins TRBV13 to TRBJ2-1, with D hard to call. V lost 8 bases and J lost 4, with 12 bases in between. Germline CDR1 PRHDT, CDR2 FYEKMQ (reference sequence). The CDR3 consists of 13 residues. In DNA form, the CDR3 reads TGTGCCAGCGCTATAAGGGTATACAATGAGCAGTTCTTC. This sequence encodes CASAIRVYNEQFF. Full variable domain (missing parts from reference TRBV13 and TRBJ2-1): AAGVIQSPRHLIKEKRETATLKCYPIPRHDTVYWYQQGPGQDPQFLISFYEKMQSDKGSIPDRFSAQQFSDYHSELNMSSLELGDSALYFCASAIRVYNEQFFGPGTRLTVL.